These 32 T cell receptor beta chains were all obtained from the same sample, sequenced in a study of long-term antiretroviral therapy in people with HIV. At survey level, the immunoSEQ assay was run in its v3.0 version. Assay used: immunoSEQ multiplex PCR; TCRdb lists only in-frame clones, some missing. The sample yields 20,000 to 25,000 clones, approximately 83% seen once. Sequences were derived from unsorted PBMCs, sampled roughly 4.5 years after starting antiretroviral therapy. These TCRs come from a man aged 30-40 years with HIV.

The CDR3 loop reads CASSLGGTGPTNTEAFF. The CDR3 DNA is TGTGCCAGCAGCTTAGGGGGGACAGGACCCACGAACACTGAAGCTTTCTTT. V and J are TRBV5-4 and TRBJ1-1, with 8 bases identical to TRBD1. The germline CDR1 and CDR2 sequences are SGHNT and YYREEE (reference sequence). The V segment lost 2 bases and the J segment 1 base; nucleotides outside the gene matches: 10. The CDR3 is 17 amino acids.

The rearrangement joins TRBV5-1 to TRBJ2-7, with D uncertain. The CDR3 runs 18 residues. V gave up 4 bases and J gave up 0 bases, with 23 bases separating them. The V gene's germline CDR1 is SGHRS and CDR2 YFSETQ. CDR3 loop: CASSPLTARALHSYEQYF. The DNA of the CDR3 is TGCGCCAGCAGCCCTCTTACTGCTAGGGCACTCCACTCCTACGAGCAGTACTTC.

The chain uses TRBV27 and TRBJ1-2; TRBD1 aligns across 9 bases. Germline V gene lookup returns CDR1 MNHEY and CDR2 SMNVEV (reference sequence). The trim removed 2 bases at V and 4 bases at J, leaving 11 bases unmatched. The CDR3 is 17 residues long. CDR3 sequence reads: CASSLAVTGGAGYGYTF. DNA of the CDR3: TGTGCCAGCAGTTTAGCGGTCACAGGGGGCGCCGGCTATGGCTACACCTTC.

The V and J genes are TRBV21-1 and TRBJ2-5; the table calls TRBD1, which could not be checked here. TRBV21-1 is tagged as a pseudogene. The CDR3 sequence is 16 residues long. CDR3 residues: CASSKYHPSLQETQYF. For the CDR3, the DNA is TGTGCCAGCAGCAAATACCACCCCAGTTTACAAGAGACCCAGTACTTC.

This clone was found once. The rearrangement joins TRBV29-1 to TRBJ2-2; TRBD2 is a possible D gene (5 bases). V lost 4 bases and J lost 5, with 11 bases in between. CDR3 length: 13 amino acids. The germline CDR1 and CDR2 sequences are SQVTM and ANQGSEA. The CDR3 spells CSVGNRGTGELFF. CDR3 bases: TGCAGCGTTGGAAACCGGGGAACCGGGGAGCTGTTTTTT.

The chain carries TRBV14 and TRBJ1-2; D gene uncertain. Germline V gene lookup returns CDR1 SGHDN and CDR2 FVKESK. This CDR3 comprises 15 residues. Trimming pared 1 base from V and 0 bases from J, leaving 9 bases between. The CDR3 protein is CASSQGGVANYGYTF. CDR3 coding DNA: TGTGCCAGCAGCCAAGGGGGAGTAGCTAACTATGGCTACACCTTC.

This sequence joins TRBV6-6 and TRBJ1-3; D is undetermined. Trimming left V 7 bases short and J 0 bases short, with 7 bases between. Germline loops: CDR1 MNHNY, CDR2 SVGAGI (reference sequence). This CDR3 comprises 13 residues. In DNA form, the CDR3 reads TGTGCCAGCACCCACCCCTCTGGAAACACCATATATTTT. Translation: CASTHPSGNTIYF.

The CDR3: CASSSGSQPQHF. The DNA for the CDR3 is TGTGCCAGCAGCTCCGGTAGTCAGCCCCAGCATTTT. This rearrangement joins TRBV7-9 to TRBJ1-5, with D hard to call. The CDR3 consists of 12 residues. Looked up from germline, CDR1 is SEHNR and CDR2 is FQNEAQ (reference sequence). V was trimmed by 4 bases and J by 6 bases, leaving 7 bases between them.

This rearrangement joins TRBV2 to TRBJ2-1; 8 nucleotides agree with TRBD2. Germline CDR1 and CDR2: SNHLY and FYNNEI. The CDR3 is 14 residues long. Trimming removed 7 bases from V and 5 bases from J; junction bases left unmatched: 7. CDR3 loop: CASIGRGADNEQFF. CDR3 DNA: TGTGCCAGCATTGGGCGGGGGGCCGACAATGAGCAGTTCTTC.

J is TRBJ2-1 and V is TRBV7-9, with D perhaps TRBD1 (6 bases). V was clipped by 4 bases and J by 3 bases, with 7 bases between them. Per the germline V gene, CDR1 is SEHNR and CDR2 is FQNEAQ (reference sequence). The CDR3 runs 13 residues. The DNA of the CDR3 is TGTGCCAGCAGCTCGGACAGCTACAATGAGCAGTTCTTC. Translated: CASSSDSYNEQFF.

The V gene is TRBV29-1, the J gene TRBJ1-1; possible D gene TRBD1, 5 bases. Per the germline V gene, CDR1 is SQVTM and CDR2 is ANQGSEA. V was trimmed by 4 bases and J by 1 base, leaving 7 bases between them. The CDR3 runs to 12 residues. This CDR3 is CSVGGGNTEAFF. The CDR3, as DNA: TGCAGCGTTGGGGGGGGGAACACTGAAGCTTTCTTT.

This chain connects TRBV7-2 to TRBJ2-2, with unresolved D. The CDR3 loop spans 13 amino acids. CDR1 is SGHTA and CDR2 is FQGNSA in the germline V gene. V shed 3 bases and J shed 6 bases, with 8 bases lying between them. The CDR3 DNA follows: TGTGCCAGCAGCTTTTGGGGTCCCGGGGAGCTGTTTTTT. It yields the protein CASSFWGPGELFF.

This sequence joins TRBV10-2 and TRBJ2-7; D ambiguous. This CDR3 contains 10 residues. Between the trimmed V and J ends, which lost 6 bases and 6 bases, there was a span of 6 bases. Germline loops: CDR1 WSHSY, CDR2 SAAADI. CDR3 sequence reads: CASRAAEQYF. CDR3 DNA sequence: TGCGCCAGCAGGGCAGCCGAGCAGTACTTC.

The chain has TRBV12-5 and TRBJ1-3; D is uncertain. The V and J ends lost 5 bases and 0 bases respectively, with 11 bases between them. CDR3 size: 15 residues. Germline CDR1 and CDR2: LGHNT and FRNRAP. For the CDR3, the DNA is TGTGCTAGTGGTCCTCTTACAGCCTCTGGAAACACCATATATTTT. Its translation is CASGPLTASGNTIYF.

The chain couples TRBV21-1 to TRBJ2-5; the DNA was not compared with TRBD2, the D call given in the table. TRBV21-1 is tagged as a pseudogene. The CDR3 spans 16 residues. The CDR3 loop reads CASSKIAVRGGETQYF. CDR3 in DNA: TGTGCCAGCAGCAAAATTGCGGTAAGAGGTGGAGAGACCCAGTACTTC.

The rearrangement links TRBV7-9 to TRBJ1-4, with TRBD1 as a possible D gene (5 bases). V was trimmed by 3 bases and J by 0 bases, leaving 14 bases between them. The CDR3 runs to 17 residues. The germline V gene has CDR1 SEHNR and CDR2 FQNEAQ (reference sequence). CDR3 in DNA: TGTGCCAGCAGCTTCGCCGGCCGGGGACCAACTAATGAAAAACTGTTTTTT. Protein product: CASSFAGRGPTNEKLFF.

The chain employs TRBV6-5 and TRBJ1-1; D is perhaps TRBD1 (6 bases). The germline gives CDR1 MNHEY, CDR2 SVGAGI. The V gene lost 0 bases and the J gene lost 5 bases, with 13 bases spanning the gap. This CDR3 spans 15 amino acids. As DNA, the CDR3 is TGTGCCAGCAGTTACTCGAGCAGGGGAGGGACTGAAGCTTTCTTT. As protein: CASSYSSRGGTEAFF.

This clone occurred once. The chain couples TRBV11-2 to TRBJ2-7, with D tentatively TRBD2 (5 bases). Deletions cut 8 bases from V and 5 bases from J, with 13 bases between. In germline, CDR1 is SGHAT, CDR2 FQNNGV. The CDR3 consists of 12 residues. The DNA of the CDR3 is TGTGCCAGCGCGCACGGGGTCGACGAGCAGTACTTC. This codes for CASAHGVDEQYF. The variable domain in full, with the rest retrieved from reference TRBV11-2 and TRBJ2-7, is EAGVAQSPRYKIIEKRQSVAFWCNPISGHATLYWYQQILGQGPKLLIQFQNNGVVDDSQLPKDRFSAERLKGVDSTLKIQPAKLEDSAVYLCASAHGVDEQYFGPGTRLTVT.

The chain links TRBV6-1 to TRBJ1-2; 10 positions agree with TRBD1. Unmatched junction bases numbered 5, after V lost 2 bases and J lost 5 bases. Germline V gene data show CDR1 as MNHNS and CDR2 as SASEGT. This CDR3 contains 15 residues. The CDR3, as DNA: TGTGCCAGCAGTGAACAGACAGGGGGCGGGTATGGCTACACCTTC. Its protein product is CASSEQTGGGYGYTF.

V is TRBV11-2 and J is TRBJ1-5; D unclear. Germline lookup yields CDR1 SGHAT and CDR2 FQNNGV. Trimming shortened V by 3 bases and J by 0 bases, and 6 bases separated the two germline ends. The CDR3 loop spans 14 amino acids. The CDR3 reads CASSFGDSNQPQHF. The CDR3 DNA reads TGTGCCAGCAGCTTTGGGGATAGCAATCAGCCCCAGCATTTT.

The V gene is TRBV7-9, the J gene TRBJ2-7; 9 bases line up with TRBD1. The CDR3 runs 15 residues. V trimming: 1 base; J trimming: 0 bases; junction bases outside the gene matches: 1. Germline lookup yields CDR1 SEHNR and CDR2 FQNEAQ (reference sequence). This chain's CDR3 is CASSLGTGDSYEQYF. CDR3 DNA sequence: TGTGCCAGCAGCTTAGGGACAGGGGACTCCTACGAGCAGTACTTC.

The V call is TRBV5-1, the J call TRBJ1-5; D is undetermined. V lost 0 bases and J 5 bases, leaving 12 bases between the germline ends. CDR1 and CDR2 from the germline V gene are SGHRS and YFSETQ. CDR3 size: 15 residues. CDR3 region: CASSLDSGRDQPQHF. The CDR3 DNA follows: TGCGCCAGCAGCTTGGACAGCGGGCGGGATCAGCCCCAGCATTTT.

V and J are TRBV11-3 and TRBJ2-2, with TRBD2 identical over 12 bases. Germline V gene lookup returns CDR1 SGHNT and CDR2 YENEEA. V was pared by 2 bases and J by 6 bases, with 7 bases of the junction left unmatched. The CDR3 extends over 17 amino acids. The CDR3 sequence: CASSLHRLAGGAGELFF. CDR3 coding DNA: TGTGCCAGCAGCTTACATCGGCTAGCGGGAGGGGCCGGGGAGCTGTTTTTT.

This rearrangement joins TRBV6-6 to TRBJ1-3; D is unclear. Trimming stripped 5 bases from V and 2 bases from J, with 10 bases between. Germline lookup yields CDR1 MNHNY and CDR2 SVGAGI (reference sequence). The CDR3 totals 14 residues. The CDR3 spells CASSPRSAGNTIYF. Written as DNA, the CDR3 is TGTGCCAGCAGTCCTCGGTCGGCTGGAAACACCATATATTTT.

The chain carries TRBV2 and TRBJ1-5; possible D gene TRBD1, 6 bases. The CDR3 length is 15 residues. Trimming cost V 4 bases and J 0 bases, with 10 bases left between them. The V gene's germline CDR1 is SNHLY and CDR2 FYNNEI. The CDR3 nucleotides read TGTGCCAGCAGTGGGGGGGCAGTTAGCAATCAGCCCCAGCATTTT. Translation gives CASSGGAVSNQPQHF.

This clone was observed once. The rearrangement joins TRBV30 to TRBJ2-3; 11 bases agree with TRBD2. The germline gives CDR1 GTSNPN, CDR2 SVGIG (reference sequence). The V gene end was trimmed by 5 bases and the J gene end by 4 bases; junction bases not matched to a gene: 8. CDR3 length: 15 residues. CDR3 DNA: TGTGCCTGGGGCTTTAGCGGGGGGGCGTCAGATACGCAGTATTTT. Translating gives CAWGFSGGASDTQYF.

The V and J genes are TRBV29-1 and TRBJ1-1; D gene ambiguous. The length of the CDR3 is 12 residues. Per germline, CDR1 SQVTM and CDR2 ANQGSEA. Trimming pared 4 bases from V and 1 base from J, leaving 7 bases between. Here the CDR3 reads CSVVKKNTEAFF. The CDR3 DNA sequence: TGCAGCGTTGTAAAGAAGAACACTGAAGCTTTCTTT.

This chain connects TRBV5-6 to TRBJ1-1; D uncertain. The germline gives CDR1 SGHDT, CDR2 YYEEEE. Trimming left V 2 bases short and J 3 bases short, with 17 bases between. The CDR3 covers 16 residues. In DNA form, the CDR3 reads TGTGCCAGCAGCTTCATCGACGGCAGGAGGGACACTGAAGCTTTCTTT. Encoded protein: CASSFIDGRRDTEAFF.

V and J are TRBV29-1 and TRBJ2-1; 11 nucleotides line up with TRBD2. The V gene's germline CDR1 is SQVTM and CDR2 ANQGSEA. With V trimmed by 7 bases and J by 2 bases, 7 bases remained unmatched. This CDR3 is built from 15 residues. The CDR3 bases are TGCAGCGCAGAGAGACTAGCGGGGCCCTACAATGAGCAGTTCTTC. Protein: CSAERLAGPYNEQFF.

Written as DNA, the CDR3 is TGTGCCAGTAAGATTGGAGACACTGAAGCTTTCTTT. This gives the protein CASKIGDTEAFF. The gene calls are TRBV19 and TRBJ1-1; the D is unclear. The CDR3 is made up of 12 amino acids. The V end lost 7 bases, the J end lost 3 bases, and 9 bases lay between the germline ends. CDR1 and CDR2 from the germline V gene are LNHDA and SQIVND (reference sequence).

The gene calls are TRBV30 and TRBJ2-3; 8 bases are shared with TRBD2. V trimming: 1 base; J trimming: 3 bases; junction bases outside the gene matches: 3. Germline V gene lookup returns CDR1 GTSNPN and CDR2 SVGIG (reference sequence). This CDR3 spans 14 amino acids. CDR3 amino acids: CAWSGGLATDTQYF. The DNA for the CDR3 is TGTGCCTGGAGTGGAGGACTAGCAACAGATACGCAGTATTTT.

V is TRBV5-6 and J is TRBJ1-2, with 7 bases fitting TRBD1. Germline values: CDR1 SGHDT, CDR2 YYEEEE. This CDR3 is built from 13 residues. V lost 4 bases, J lost 2 bases, and 2 bases stayed unmatched. In DNA, the CDR3 is TGTGCCAGCAGCCCGACAGGGAACTATGGCTACACCTTC. Translated: CASSPTGNYGYTF.